The following is a T cell receptor (beta chain) sequence with its context. Its antigen remains undetermined. No per-base quality is available; no much larger clone lies one base away. This sample was taken from a study of blood T cell repertoires in COVID-19 (dated by TCRdb to about 2020). In terms of the full investigation: The collaborator samples originated in the United States, Italy and Spain and spanned the acute and convalescent phases of COVID-19. A freely available public database, intended as a resource for researchers studying the immune response to SARS-CoV-2, is where the repertoires were released. HLA class I and class II types, where available, came from metadata supplied by the sample provider rather than from assay-based typing. Nearly every sample came with metadata listing a de-identified subject ID, COVID-19 status, age in years and sex. The material from the prospective study consisted of cDNA or gDNA derived from T cells, B-cell-depleted T cells, or PBMCs. Deeply sampled blood TCRbeta repertoires from subjects exposed to, actively infected with, or recovered from COVID-19 were included in the dataset. Samples were obtained from the ongoing ImmuneRACE study (first 160 participants) and from over 1,000 subjects provided by 6 global collaborators. General study outcomes and caveats: The quantity of clinical and demographic metadata differed by source and by participant and was supplied without curation.

Samples from volunteer blood donors who had recovered from COVID-19 were contributed by a second Seattle source. Collaborating institutions collected whole blood in K2EDTA tubes following their own protocols. For TCRbeta analysis, collaborator samples were shipped as frozen whole blood, as isolated PBMCs, or as DNA extracted from either sample type. TCRbeta CDR3 regions were amplified from genomic DNA by means of the immunoSEQ Assay, a bias-controlled multiplex PCR. From the authors' description of their analysis: Within the assay, amplification of reference gene primers was used to estimate how many nucleated cells each sample contained. Sequence reads were collapsed and filtered to measure the absolute abundance of every unique TCRbeta CDR3 rearrangement. For each sample, productive Simpson clonality was calculated by taking the square root of Simpson's diversity index across productive rearrangements. The clones in this table, taken by TCRdb from immuneACCESS, are in-frame only. Not every clone is retained; where verified, under half of the shortfall comes from an unresolved V gene, and the cause of the rest is unknown. V and J calls and clone size come straight from that table; D and trimming were deduced from the DNA. The sample table holds 250,000 or so clones, of which 84% were seen once. Together, the top ten hold about 2% of the sample.

The sample consisted of peripheral blood. The receptor was derived from a man aged 40-49 years who had recovered from COVID-19.

The CDR3 here reads CASTKGGSGNTIYF. The nucleotide sequence is given as TGTGCCAGTACTAAAGGGGGTTCCGGAAACACCATATATTTT. The receptor chain draws on TRBV19 and TRBJ1-3; perhaps TRBD1 is the D gene, with 6 bases matching. V and J are truncated by 7 bases and 4 bases respectively, leaving an intervening sequence of 14 bases. Looking up the germline V gene (reference sequence) yields CDR1 LNHDA and CDR2 SQIVND. The CDR3 covers 14 residues, taking in both the cysteine and the phenylalanine. Just the 42-base CDR3 DNA is kept, in frame starting at base 1.